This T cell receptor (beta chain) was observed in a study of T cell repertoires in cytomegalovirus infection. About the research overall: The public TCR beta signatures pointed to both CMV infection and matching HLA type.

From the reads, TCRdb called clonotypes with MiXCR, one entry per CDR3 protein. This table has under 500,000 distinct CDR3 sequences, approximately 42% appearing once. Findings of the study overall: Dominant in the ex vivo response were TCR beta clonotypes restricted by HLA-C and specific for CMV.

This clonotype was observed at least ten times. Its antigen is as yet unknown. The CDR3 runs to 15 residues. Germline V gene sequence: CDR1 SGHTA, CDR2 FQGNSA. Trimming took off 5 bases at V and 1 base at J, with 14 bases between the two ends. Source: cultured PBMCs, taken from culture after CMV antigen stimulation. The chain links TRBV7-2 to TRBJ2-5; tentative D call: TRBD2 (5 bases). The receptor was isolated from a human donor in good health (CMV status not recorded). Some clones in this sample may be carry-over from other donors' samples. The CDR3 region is CASSPRGGFQETQYF. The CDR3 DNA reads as TGTGCCAGCAGCCCCCGGGGTGGGTTCCAAGAGACCCAGTACTTC.